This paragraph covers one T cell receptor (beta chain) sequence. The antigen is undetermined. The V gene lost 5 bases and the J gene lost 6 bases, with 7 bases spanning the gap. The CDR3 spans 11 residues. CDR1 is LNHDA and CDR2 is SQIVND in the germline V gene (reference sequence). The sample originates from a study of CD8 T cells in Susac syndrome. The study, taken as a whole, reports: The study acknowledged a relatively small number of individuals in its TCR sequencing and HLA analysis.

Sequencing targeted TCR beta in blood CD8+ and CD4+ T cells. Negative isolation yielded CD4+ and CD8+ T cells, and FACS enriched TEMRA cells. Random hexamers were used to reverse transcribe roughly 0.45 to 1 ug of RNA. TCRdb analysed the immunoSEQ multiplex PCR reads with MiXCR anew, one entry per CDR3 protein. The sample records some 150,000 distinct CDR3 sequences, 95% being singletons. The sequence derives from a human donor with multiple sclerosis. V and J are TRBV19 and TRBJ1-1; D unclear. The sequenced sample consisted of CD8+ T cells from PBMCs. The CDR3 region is CASSRPSEAFF. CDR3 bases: TGTGCCAGTAGTCGGCCCTCTGAAGCTTTCTTT.